This T cell receptor (beta chain) comes out of a study of CD4 T cells in lung cancer (dated by TCRdb to the late 2010s). About the investigation overall: In the study, blood T cells of NSCLC patients were screened for responses to candidate mutation-encoded neoepitopes, and neoantigen-specific CD4+ T-cell clones and TCRs were isolated. Before blood donation, treatments including platinum chemotherapy had been received by the patients, and nivolumab or pembrolizumab had been received by some of the patients. The patients who underwent resection had lung adenocarcinoma or squamous cell carcinoma, were aged 60 to 69 when blood was donated, and were mostly former smokers. Tumor and non-adjacent lung tissue came from a handful of patients undergoing curative-intent resections for stage I-III non-small cell lung cancer. The frequency of neoantigen-specific clonotypes in tumor resections, non-adjacent lung and cultured T-cell products was followed using TCRB deep sequencing. Paper-wide results and their limitations: Rather than memory responses to the cancer, some blood-derived responses might reflect cross-reactivity or in vitro priming of naive T cells.

As concerns this clone: No cognate antigen has been identified for it. Qualities for individual bases were not recorded, and no much larger clone is one base off.

From the cysteine up to the phenylalanine, the CDR3 has a length of 16 residues. Just CDR3 DNA is preserved here, 48 bases in frame from base 1. V and J are truncated by 4 bases and 0 bases respectively, leaving an intervening sequence of 14 bases. CDR1 and CDR2 (SGHRS, YFSETQ) derive from the germline V gene. Non-adjacent lung tissue was taken as far as possible from the malignant lesion, at least 3 cm away, from the same resection. The library was generated by the immunoSEQ multiplex PCR assay. DNA was isolated with Qiagen DNeasy or QIAamp micro DNA kits and TCRB sequenced with the Adaptive Biotechnology human TCRB sequencing kit. TCRB libraries were sequenced on an Illumina MiSeq. In the source study's methods: TCRB sequence data were analyzed with the kit provider's software, and tumor enrichment of clonotype templates was tested with Fisher's exact test. Not all clones reach the TCRdb copy of this immuneACCESS table, which keeps in-frame sequences only. Checked studies attribute under half of the gap to unresolved V genes and leave the rest unexplained. V and J calls and clone size are as listed in that table; D and trimming were resolved from the DNA. The sample table holds approximately 10,000 clones, of which 50% to 75% were seen once. 15% of the sample lies in the top ten.

This chain joins TRBV5-1 to TRBJ2-1; 5 matching bases give a weak D call of TRBD2. The receptor comes from a man in his fifties or sixties with non-small cell lung cancer. The sample consisted of normal lung tissue taken away from the tumor. The CDR3 region: CASSVGGGGSYNEQFF. The bases are TGCGCCAGCAGCGTTGGTGGCGGAGGCTCCTACAATGAGCAGTTCTTC.